The 29 T cell receptor beta chains below come from one sample, sequenced in a study of CD8+ T cells in alopecia areata. Extraction of RNA preceded its reverse transcription into cDNA, which served as the sequencing template. The method was immunoSEQ multiplex PCR; TCRdb's version includes in-frame clones alone and lacks a portion of them. The repertoire has around 29,000 clones, around two thirds of them found once; the top ten carry roughly 18%. The sequencing input was NKG2D-high CD8+ T cells sorted from blood. These receptors originate from a human donor with alopecia areata.

V and J are TRBV4-1 and TRBJ2-1; TRBD2 is a possible D gene (6 bases). The CDR3 extends over 16 amino acids. Germline values: CDR1 MGHRA, CDR2 YSYEKL. With 0 bases removed from V and 2 bases from J, the gap between germline ends came to 11 bases. The CDR3 protein is CASSQERLEAYNEQFF. The CDR3, as DNA: TGCGCCAGCAGCCAAGAACGACTAGAAGCCTACAATGAGCAGTTCTTC.

This clone was recorded a few times. V is TRBV4-1 and J is TRBJ2-1; 8 positions match TRBD1. The trim removed 0 bases at V and 4 bases at J, leaving 5 bases unmatched. CDR1 and CDR2 (germline): MGHRA, YSYEKL. The CDR3 totals 16 residues. Here the CDR3 reads CASSQDRTGLYNEQFF. The CDR3 DNA follows: TGCGCCAGCAGCCAAGACAGGACAGGGCTGTACAATGAGCAGTTCTTC.

The chain uses TRBV29-1 and TRBJ1-1; D not certain. This CDR3 is built from 11 residues. V lost 5 bases to trimming and J lost 1 base, with 5 bases between them. The germline V gene has CDR1 SQVTM and CDR2 ANQGSEA. The CDR3 loop reads CSVQRNTEAFF. The CDR3 DNA reads as TGCAGCGTTCAGAGGAACACTGAAGCTTTCTTT.

This chain connects TRBV6-6 to TRBJ2-5; unclear D gene. The DNA end favors TRBJ2-7, so the J call may be wrong. The CDR3 spans 14 residues. CDR1 MNHNY and CDR2 SVGAGI come from the germline V gene (reference sequence). The CDR3 nucleotides read TGTGCCAGCAGCCACGACACTGAGCGCTACGAGCAGTACTTC. This gives the protein CASSHDTERYEQYF.

The gene calls are TRBV30 and TRBJ2-7; D gene ambiguous. This CDR3 contains 12 residues. V shed 3 bases and J shed 3 bases, with 9 bases lying between them. The germline gives CDR1 GTSNPN, CDR2 SVGIG (reference sequence). The DNA for the CDR3 is TGTGCCTGGAGCATCACGGGCTACGAGCAGTACTTC. This codes for CAWSITGYEQYF. The entire variable domain, with the rest obtained from reference TRBV30 and TRBJ2-7, is as follows: SQTIHQWPATLVQPVGSPLSLECTVEGTSNPNLYWYRQAAGRGLQLLFYSVGIGQISSEVPQNLSASRPQDRQFILSSKKLLLSDSGFYLCAWSITGYEQYFGPGTRLTVT.

V and J are TRBV5-5 and TRBJ2-2; the D call may be TRBD1 or TRBD2 (5 bases each). CDR3 length: 17 residues. Germline loops: CDR1 SGHKS, CDR2 YYEKEE (reference sequence). V was trimmed by 1 base and J by 4 bases, leaving 17 bases between them. In DNA, the CDR3 is TGTGCCAGCAGCTTGTATTCGGGGCCAGCCGGCACCGGGGAGCTGTTTTTT. This gives the protein CASSLYSGPAGTGELFF.

This clone was seen a single time. The chain recombines TRBV27 with TRBJ2-7, with D perhaps TRBD2 (5 bases). This CDR3 is 13 amino acids long. The germline gives CDR1 MNHEY, CDR2 SMNVEV (reference sequence). The ends were cut back, 3 bases at V and 2 bases at J, with 8 bases in the middle. The CDR3 loop reads CASSLGSPYEQYF. The DNA of the CDR3 is TGTGCCAGCAGTTTGGGGAGCCCCTACGAGCAGTACTTC.

This clone was seen a handful of times. The rearrangement joins TRBV13 to TRBJ2-7, with 9 bases that match TRBD2. Germline trimming cut 4 bases from V and 0 bases from J; bases unmatched to any gene: 7. The CDR3 covers 16 residues. In germline, CDR1 is PRHDT, CDR2 FYEKMQ (reference sequence). CDR3 sequence: CASSSRLAGFSYEQYF. CDR3 bases: TGTGCCAGCAGCTCGCGGCTAGCGGGGTTCTCCTACGAGCAGTACTTC. Full variable domain (rest looked up from reference TRBV13 and TRBJ2-7): AAGVIQSPRHLIKEKRETATLKCYPIPRHDTVYWYQQGPGQDPQFLISFYEKMQSDKGSIPDRFSAQQFSDYHSELNMSSLELGDSALYFCASSSRLAGFSYEQYFGPGTRLTVT.

The gene calls are TRBV29-1 and TRBJ2-2; possible D gene TRBD1, 5 bases. Trimming removed 5 bases from V and 6 bases from J, with 10 bases in between. CDR3 length equals 12 residues. Germline CDR1 and CDR2: SQVTM and ANQGSEA. The CDR3 spells CSVPSGSGELFF. CDR3 coding DNA: TGCAGCGTTCCCTCAGGGTCCGGGGAGCTGTTTTTT.

The V gene is TRBV7-9, the J gene TRBJ2-7; D gene uncertain. The germline V gene has CDR1 SEHNR and CDR2 FQNEAQ (reference sequence). This CDR3 spans 13 amino acids. Trimming removed 4 bases at V and 2 bases at J, with 9 bases between. CDR3 region: CASSSLVPYEQYF. In DNA form, the CDR3 reads TGTGCCAGCAGCTCCCTTGTTCCCTACGAGCAGTACTTC.

This sequence joins TRBV4-3 and TRBJ2-7; 10 nucleotides agree with TRBD2. This CDR3 has 15 amino acids. J was trimmed by 2 bases and V by 0 bases; bases with no gene match: 1. Germline assignment: CDR1 LGHNA and CDR2 YSLEER. The CDR3 DNA reads as TGCGCCAGCAGCCAAGATCTAGCGGGGGCCTACGAGCAGTACTTC. It yields the protein CASSQDLAGAYEQYF.

V gene TRBV7-6 combines with J gene TRBJ2-2, with D unresolved. The CDR3 is 16 residues long. V lost 4 bases, J lost 0 bases, and 12 bases lay in between. Germline V gene sequence: CDR1 SGHVS, CDR2 FNYEAQ. DNA for the CDR3: TGTGCCAGCAGCTACCCTACCTGGCCGAACACCGGGGAGCTGTTTTTT. Protein: CASSYPTWPNTGELFF.

The chain couples TRBV9 to TRBJ2-1; tentative D call: TRBD2 (7 bases). CDR1 is SGDLS and CDR2 is YYNGEE in the germline V gene. The CDR3 runs to 14 residues. V dropped 4 bases and J dropped 4 bases, with 12 bases sitting between them. Written as DNA, the CDR3 is TGTGCCAGCAGCTTAGGGGGGGAGTACAATGAGCAGTTCTTC. Its translation: CASSLGGEYNEQFF.

This chain connects TRBV27 to TRBJ2-7; either TRBD1 or TRBD2 may supply D (6 bases each). Trimming pared 5 bases from V and 3 bases from J, leaving 20 bases between. The CDR3 runs 16 residues. The germline gives CDR1 MNHEY, CDR2 SMNVEV (reference sequence). The CDR3 nucleotides are TGTGCCAGCAGTCGGGGGCAGGGGCCGGGACTCTACGAGCAGTACTTC. Translating gives CASSRGQGPGLYEQYF.

This clone was observed a handful of times. V usage is TRBV28 and J usage is TRBJ1-5; D gene ambiguous. Trimming left V 5 bases short and J 2 bases short, with 10 bases between. Germline assignment: CDR1 MDHEN and CDR2 SYDVKM. CDR3 length equals 14 residues. The CDR3 here is CASSLGIGNQPQHF. The DNA for the CDR3 is TGTGCCAGCAGTCTAGGGATTGGCAATCAGCCCCAGCATTTT. The full variable domain, its missing parts supplied by reference TRBV28 and TRBJ1-5, is DVKVTQSSRYLVKRTGEKVFLECVQDMDHENMFWYRQDPGLGLRLIYFSYDVKMKEKGDIPEGYSVSREKKERFSLILESASTNQTSMYLCASSLGIGNQPQHFGDGTRLSIL.

This rearrangement joins TRBV15 to TRBJ2-2; D unclear. V was pared by 9 bases and J by 6 bases, with 11 bases between. The length of the CDR3 is 12 residues. Germline-derived CDR1 and CDR2 are LNHNV and YYDKDF (reference sequence). The chain's CDR3 is CATQGFPGELFF. Written as DNA, the CDR3 is TGTGCCACACAAGGGTTTCCCGGGGAGCTGTTTTTT. Based on the CDR3 plus reference TRBV15 and TRBJ2-2, the full variable domain is DAMVIQNPRYQVTQFGKPVTLSCSQTLNHNVMYWYQQKSSQAPKLLFHYYDKDFNNEADTPDNFQSRRPNTSFCFLDIRSPGLGDTAMYLCATQGFPGELFFGEGSRLTVL.

The chain employs TRBV14 and TRBJ2-7; D gene ambiguous. CDR1 is SGHDN and CDR2 is FVKESK in the germline V gene. The CDR3 spans 15 residues. V shed 4 bases and J shed 3 bases, with 16 bases lying between them. The CDR3 DNA reads as TGTGCCAGCAGCCCAGGTGTGGTGTTGGACTACGAGCAGTACTTC. Encoded protein: CASSPGVVLDYEQYF.

V and J are TRBV9 and TRBJ2-7; possible D gene TRBD1, 5 bases. Germline CDR1 SGDLS, CDR2 YYNGEE. V was trimmed by 0 bases and J by 0 bases, leaving 10 bases between them. CDR3 length: 15 amino acids. Here the CDR3 reads CASSVEGSHSYEQYF. CDR3 nucleotide sequence: TGTGCCAGCAGCGTAGAGGGGTCCCACTCCTACGAGCAGTACTTC.

A few counts support this clone. The chain combines TRBV29-1 with TRBJ2-1; D is uncertain. The CDR3 sequence is 14 residues long. The V and J ends lost 2 bases and 0 bases respectively, with 8 bases between them. The germline V gene has CDR1 SQVTM and CDR2 ANQGSEA. The CDR3 region has the DNA TGCAGCGTTGAATGTTTCGACTCCTACAATGAGCAGTTCTTC. Its protein product is CSVECFDSYNEQFF.

V and J are TRBV7-9 and TRBJ2-2; 8 nucleotides line up with TRBD2. The CDR3 has 18 amino acids. The germline CDR1 and CDR2 sequences are SEHNR and FQNEAQ (reference sequence). V was clipped by 4 bases and J by 0 bases; unmatched bases: 10. CDR3 DNA sequence: TGTGCCAGCAGCTCCTCGAAACTTAGCGGGGCGAACACCGGGGAGCTGTTTTTT. Translation: CASSSSKLSGANTGELFF.

The sample holds a few counts of this clone. The rearrangement links TRBV5-4 to TRBJ2-7, with D hard to call. Germline lookup yields CDR1 SGHNT and CDR2 YYREEE (reference sequence). The CDR3 consists of 14 residues. V was cut by 0 bases and J by 2 bases, with 9 bases left in between. The CDR3 spells CASSLGLDPYEQYF. CDR3 bases: TGTGCCAGCAGCTTGGGGCTAGACCCCTACGAGCAGTACTTC.

The chain joins TRBV4-2 to TRBJ2-1, with 7 bases lining up with TRBD2. The V gene's germline CDR1 is LGHNA and CDR2 YNFKEQ. The CDR3 runs 17 residues. J gave up 8 bases and V 4 bases, and 17 bases lay outside the gene matches. CDR3 nucleotides: TGTGCCAGCAGCCTAGACCGCGGGAGTACTATTAGCTATGAGCAGTTCTTC. Amino acid sequence: CASSLDRGSTISYEQFF.

This clone has only a few counts. V gene TRBV15 combines with J gene TRBJ1-4; D is uncertain. Per the germline V gene, CDR1 is LNHNV and CDR2 is YYDKDF (reference sequence). The germline V and J ends were trimmed by 0 bases and 4 bases, with 6 bases remaining between them. CDR3 length: 14 residues. CDR3 in amino acids: CATSRDWGNEKLFF. CDR3 sequence (DNA): TGTGCCACCAGCAGAGATTGGGGTAATGAAAAACTGTTTTTT.

The CDR3 coding sequence is TGCAGCGTTTTGACCAACCACAATGAGCAGTTCTTC. It encodes CSVLTNHNEQFF. V is TRBV29-1 and J is TRBJ2-1; D gene unclear. Looked up from germline, CDR1 is SQVTM and CDR2 is ANQGSEA. The CDR3 runs to 12 residues. V was cut by 5 bases and J by 5 bases, with 10 bases left in between.

The chain recombines TRBV15 with TRBJ2-7; D may be TRBD1 (6 bases). V lost 0 bases to trimming and J lost 5 bases, with 8 bases between them. The length of the CDR3 is 13 residues. Germline assignment: CDR1 LNHNV and CDR2 YYDKDF (reference sequence). CDR3 amino acids: CATSRERGNEQYF. CDR3 nucleotide sequence: TGTGCCACCAGCAGAGAGAGGGGGAACGAGCAGTACTTC.

The rearrangement uses TRBV29-1 and TRBJ2-2, with TRBD2 matching 16 bases. Germline V gene sequence: CDR1 SQVTM, CDR2 ANQGSEA. There are 17 residues in the CDR3. V lost 6 bases and J lost 6; bases outside the gene matches: 10. The CDR3 DNA sequence: TGCAGCGTAATGGGACTAGCGGGGGGGCCCGGGGCCGGGGAGCTGTTTTTT. It encodes CSVMGLAGGPGAGELFF.

The chain employs TRBV7-9 and TRBJ1-4; unclear D gene. CDR3 length equals 12 residues. V was shortened by 5 bases and J by 5 bases, with 6 bases between the two germline ends. Germline V gives CDR1 SEHNR, CDR2 FQNEAQ (reference sequence). The CDR3 DNA follows: TGTGCCAGCAGCGACCTAAATGAAAAACTGTTTTTT. The encoded protein is CASSDLNEKLFF.

The CDR3 DNA is TGCGCCAGCAGCTTTTACAGGGAGGTTGGCACAGATACGCAGTATTTT. It yields the protein CASSFYREVGTDTQYF. The chain is built from TRBV5-1 and TRBJ2-3; the D call may be TRBD1 or TRBD2 (6 bases each). This CDR3 comprises 16 residues. CDR1 and CDR2 from the germline V gene are SGHRS and YFSETQ. V shed 2 bases and J shed 1 base, with 14 bases lying between them.

The chain recombines TRBV5-4 with TRBJ2-3, with TRBD1 matching over 8 bases. The length of the CDR3 is 15 residues. The ends lost 3 bases at V and 6 bases at J; junction bases unmatched: 9. Germline lookup yields CDR1 SGHNT and CDR2 YYREEE (reference sequence). The DNA of the CDR3 is TGTGCCAGCAGCTGGACAGGGCATGGGTCCGATACGCAGTATTTT. Translating gives CASSWTGHGSDTQYF.